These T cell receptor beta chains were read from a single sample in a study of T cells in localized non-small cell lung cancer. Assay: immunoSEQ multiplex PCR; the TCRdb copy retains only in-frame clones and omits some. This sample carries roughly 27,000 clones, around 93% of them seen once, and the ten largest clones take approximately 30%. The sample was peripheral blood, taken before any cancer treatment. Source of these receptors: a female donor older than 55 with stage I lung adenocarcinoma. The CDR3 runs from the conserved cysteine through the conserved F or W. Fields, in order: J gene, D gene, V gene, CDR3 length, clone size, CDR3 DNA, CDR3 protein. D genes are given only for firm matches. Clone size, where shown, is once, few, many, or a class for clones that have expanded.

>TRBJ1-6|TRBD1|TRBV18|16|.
TGTGCCAGCTCTATAGGACAGGGCAGCCTTAATTCACCCCTCCACTTT
CASSIGQGSLNSPLHF
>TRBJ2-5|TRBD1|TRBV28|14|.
TGTGCCAGCAGCGGAACAGGGGGCGCTGAGACCCAGTACTTC
CASSGTGGAETQYF
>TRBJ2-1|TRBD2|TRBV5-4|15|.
TGTGCCAGCACCTCACTAGCGGGAGTTAACAATGAGCAGTTCTTC
CASTSLAGVNNEQFF
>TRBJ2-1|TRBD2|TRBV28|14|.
TGTGCCAGCAACCCGGGACTAGCGGAAAATGAGCAGTTCTTC
CASNPGLAENEQFF
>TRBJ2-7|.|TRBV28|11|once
TGTGCCAGCAGTTTAAGGCACGAGCAGTACTTC
CASSLRHEQYF
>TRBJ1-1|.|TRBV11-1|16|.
TGTGCCAGCAGCTTAGGGAAGGACAGAATTGAGACTGAAGCTTTCTTT
CASSLGKDRIETEAFF
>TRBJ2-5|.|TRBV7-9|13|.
TGTGCCAGCAGCTTAGAAGGGGAGGAGACCCAGTACTTC
CASSLEGEETQYF
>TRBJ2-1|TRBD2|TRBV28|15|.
TGTGCCAGCAGTTCGGTAGCGGGAGGGCCAGGCGAGCAGTTCTTC
CASSSVAGGPGEQFF
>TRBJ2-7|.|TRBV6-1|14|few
TGTGCCAGCACCCAACCTCCTGGGGCCTACGAGCAGTACTTC
CASTQPPGAYEQYF
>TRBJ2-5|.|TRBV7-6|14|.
TGTGCCAGCAGCTCCGGGACTTTCCAAGAGACCCAGTACTTC
CASSSGTFQETQYF
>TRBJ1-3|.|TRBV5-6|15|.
TGTGCCAGCAGCTTGGCCCAGGTCTCTGGAAACACCATATATTTT
CASSLAQVSGNTIYF
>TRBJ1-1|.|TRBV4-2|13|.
TGTGCCAGCAGCCAAGAGGTCTACACTGAAGCTTTCTTT
CASSQEVYTEAFF
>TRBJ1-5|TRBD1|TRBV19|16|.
TGTGCCAGTAGTATCGGAGGGGGCGCAGGGAATCAGCCCCAGCATTTT
CASSIGGGAGNQPQHF
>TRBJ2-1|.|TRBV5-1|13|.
TGCGCCAGCAGCCTTACTAGCATGGATGAGCAGTTCTTC
CASSLTSMDEQFF
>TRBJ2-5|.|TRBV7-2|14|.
TGTGCCAGCAGCCCCCCGGGAATACAAGAGACCCAGTACTTC
CASSPPGIQETQYF
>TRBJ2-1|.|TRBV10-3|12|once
TGTGCCATCAGTGAGGGACGACAAGGCCAGTTCTTC
CAISEGRQGQFF
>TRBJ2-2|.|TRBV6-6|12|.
TGTGCCAGCAGTTACTTGACCGGGGAGCTGTTTTTT
CASSYLTGELFF
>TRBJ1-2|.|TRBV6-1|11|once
TGTGCCAGCAGTAACAGGGATGGCTACACCTTC
CASSNRDGYTF
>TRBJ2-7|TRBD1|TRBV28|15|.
TGTGCCAGCACCAATTCTGGGACAGCAGACTACGAGCAGTACTTC
CASTNSGTADYEQYF
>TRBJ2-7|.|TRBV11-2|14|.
TGTGCCAGCAGCTTGGAGGGGGGCGGAGACGAGCAGTACTTC
CASSLEGGGDEQYF
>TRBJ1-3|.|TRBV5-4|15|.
TGTGCCAGCAGCTCCGGCTTCCCCTCTGGAAACACCATATATTTT
CASSSGFPSGNTIYF
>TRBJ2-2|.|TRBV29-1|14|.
TGCAGCGTATCGCCGCAGGATAACACCGGGGAGCTGTTTTTT
CSVSPQDNTGELFF
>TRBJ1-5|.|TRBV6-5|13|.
TGTGCCAGCAGTTCAAAGGGGCATCAGCCCCAGCATTTT
CASSSKGHQPQHF
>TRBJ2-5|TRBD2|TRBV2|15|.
TGTGCCAGCAGTGAAACCCTAGCGGCTAAAGAGACCCAGTACTTC
CASSETLAAKETQYF
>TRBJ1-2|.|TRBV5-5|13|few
TGTGCCAGCAGCTTGTCAGGGTTCTTTGGCTACACCTTC
CASSLSGFFGYTF
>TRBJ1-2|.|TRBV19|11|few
TGTGCCAGTAGCGTAGGCGGCGGCTACACCTTC
CASSVGGGYTF
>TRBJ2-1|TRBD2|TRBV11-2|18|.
TGTGCCAGCAGCTTAACCGGGACTAGCGGGAGGGTGGAGGGTGAGCAGTTCTTC
CASSLTGTSGRVEGEQFF
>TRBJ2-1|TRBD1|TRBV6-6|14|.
TGTGCCAGCAGCCGGGGACAGGGGAACGATGAGCAGTTCTTC
CASSRGQGNDEQFF
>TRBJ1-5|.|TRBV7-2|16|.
TGTGCCAGCAGCTTATTGGGCAGCGGGGGCAATCAGCCCCAGCATTTT
CASSLLGSGGNQPQHF